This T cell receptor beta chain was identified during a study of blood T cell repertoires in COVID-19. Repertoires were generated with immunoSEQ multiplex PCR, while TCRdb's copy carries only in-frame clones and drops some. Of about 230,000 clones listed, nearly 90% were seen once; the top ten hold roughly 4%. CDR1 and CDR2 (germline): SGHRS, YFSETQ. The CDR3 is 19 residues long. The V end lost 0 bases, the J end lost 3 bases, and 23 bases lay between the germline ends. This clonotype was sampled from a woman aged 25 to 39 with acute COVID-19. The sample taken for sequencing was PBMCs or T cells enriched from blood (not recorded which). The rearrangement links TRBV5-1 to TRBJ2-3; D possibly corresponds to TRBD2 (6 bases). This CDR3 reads CASSLEVGFTSRQTDTQYF. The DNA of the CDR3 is TGCGCCAGCAGCTTGGAGGTGGGATTCACTAGCCGACAGACAGATACGCAGTATTTT.